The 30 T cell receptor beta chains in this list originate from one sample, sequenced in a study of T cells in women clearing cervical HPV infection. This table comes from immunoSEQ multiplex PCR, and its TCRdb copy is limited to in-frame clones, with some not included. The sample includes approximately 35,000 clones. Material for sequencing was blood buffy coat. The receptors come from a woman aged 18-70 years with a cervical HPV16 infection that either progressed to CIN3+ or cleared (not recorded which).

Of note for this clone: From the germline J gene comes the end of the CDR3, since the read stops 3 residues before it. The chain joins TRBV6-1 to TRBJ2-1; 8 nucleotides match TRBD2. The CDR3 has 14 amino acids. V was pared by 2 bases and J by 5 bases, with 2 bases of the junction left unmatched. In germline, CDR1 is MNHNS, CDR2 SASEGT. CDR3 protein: CASSELTSDNEQFF. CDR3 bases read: TGTGCCAGCAGTGAATTGACTAGCGACAATGAG.

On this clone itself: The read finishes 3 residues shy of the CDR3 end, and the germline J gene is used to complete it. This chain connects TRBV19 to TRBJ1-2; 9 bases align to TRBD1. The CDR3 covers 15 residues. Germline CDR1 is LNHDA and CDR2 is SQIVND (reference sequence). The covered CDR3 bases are TGTGCCAGTAGCCCTCGGACAGGGGCTTCCTACGAC. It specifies CASSPRTGASYD. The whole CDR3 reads CASSPRTGASYDYTF.

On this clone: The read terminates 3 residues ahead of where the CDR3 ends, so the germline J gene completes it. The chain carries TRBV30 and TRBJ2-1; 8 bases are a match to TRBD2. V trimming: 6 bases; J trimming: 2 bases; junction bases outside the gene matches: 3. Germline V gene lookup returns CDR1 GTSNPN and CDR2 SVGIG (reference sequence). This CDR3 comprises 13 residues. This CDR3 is CACPSGPYNEQFF. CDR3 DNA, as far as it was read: TGTGCCTGCCCTAGCGGGCCCTACAATGAG.

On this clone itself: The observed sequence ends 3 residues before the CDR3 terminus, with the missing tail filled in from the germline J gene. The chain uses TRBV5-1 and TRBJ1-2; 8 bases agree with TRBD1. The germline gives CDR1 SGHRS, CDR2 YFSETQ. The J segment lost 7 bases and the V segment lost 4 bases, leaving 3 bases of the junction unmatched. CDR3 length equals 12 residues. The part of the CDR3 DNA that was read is TGCGCCAGCAGCGCAGACAGGGGTGGC. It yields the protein CASSADRGG. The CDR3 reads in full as CASSADRGGYTF.

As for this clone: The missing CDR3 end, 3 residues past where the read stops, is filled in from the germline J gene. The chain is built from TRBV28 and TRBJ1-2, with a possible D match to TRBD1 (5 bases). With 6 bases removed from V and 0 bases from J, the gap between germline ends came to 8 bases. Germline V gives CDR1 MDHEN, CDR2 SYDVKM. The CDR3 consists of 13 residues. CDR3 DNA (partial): TGTGCCAGCAGGGAGACAGCTAACTATGGC. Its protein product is CASRETANYG. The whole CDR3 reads CASRETANYGYTF.

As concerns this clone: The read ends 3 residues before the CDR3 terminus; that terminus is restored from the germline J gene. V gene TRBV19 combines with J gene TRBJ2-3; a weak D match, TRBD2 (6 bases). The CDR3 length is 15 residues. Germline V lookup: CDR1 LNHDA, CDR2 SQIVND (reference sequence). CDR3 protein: CASRLIGAGQETQYF. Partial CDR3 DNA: TGTGCCAGTCGCCTTATCGGAGCGGGTCAAGAGACG. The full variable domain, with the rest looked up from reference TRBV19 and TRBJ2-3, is DGGITQSPKYLFRKEGQNVTLSCEQNLNHDAMYWYRQDPGQGLRLIYYSQIVNDFQKGDIAEGYSVSREKKESFPLTVTSAQKNPTAFYLCASRLIGAGQETQYFGPGTRLTVL.

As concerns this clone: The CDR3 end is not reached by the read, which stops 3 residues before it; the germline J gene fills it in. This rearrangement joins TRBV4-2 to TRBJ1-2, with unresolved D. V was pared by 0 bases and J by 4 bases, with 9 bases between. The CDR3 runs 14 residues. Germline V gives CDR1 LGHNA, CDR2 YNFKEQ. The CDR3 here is CASSQDLGSYGYTF. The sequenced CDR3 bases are TGTGCCAGCAGCCAAGATCTGGGCAGCTATGGC.

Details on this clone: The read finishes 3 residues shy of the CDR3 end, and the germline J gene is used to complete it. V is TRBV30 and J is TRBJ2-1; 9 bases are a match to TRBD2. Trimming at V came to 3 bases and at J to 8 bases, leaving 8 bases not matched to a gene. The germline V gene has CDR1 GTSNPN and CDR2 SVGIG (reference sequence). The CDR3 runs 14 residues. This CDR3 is CAWSRLAGFYEQFF. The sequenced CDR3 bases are TGTGCCTGGAGCCGCCTAGCGGGGTTCTATGAG.

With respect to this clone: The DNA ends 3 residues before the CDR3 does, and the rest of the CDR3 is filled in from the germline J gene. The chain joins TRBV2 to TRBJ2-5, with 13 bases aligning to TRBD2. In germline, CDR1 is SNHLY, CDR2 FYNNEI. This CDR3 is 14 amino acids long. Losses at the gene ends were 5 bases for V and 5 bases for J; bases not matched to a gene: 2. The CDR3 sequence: CASSTSGRVETQYF. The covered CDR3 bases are TGTGCCAGCAGTACTAGCGGGAGGGTTGAGACC.

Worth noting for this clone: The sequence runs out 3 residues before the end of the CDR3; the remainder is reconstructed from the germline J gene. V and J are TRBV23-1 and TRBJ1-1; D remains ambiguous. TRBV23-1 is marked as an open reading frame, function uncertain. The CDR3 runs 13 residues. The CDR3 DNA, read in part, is TGCGCCAGCAGTCACCGACATAGGGTGACA. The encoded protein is CASSHRHRVT. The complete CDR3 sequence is CASSHRHRVTAFF.

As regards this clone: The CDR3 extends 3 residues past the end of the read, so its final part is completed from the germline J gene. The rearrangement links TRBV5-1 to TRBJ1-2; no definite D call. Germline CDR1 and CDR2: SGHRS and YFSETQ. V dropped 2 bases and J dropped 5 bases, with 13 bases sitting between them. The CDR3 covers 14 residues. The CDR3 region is CASSLNSLDYGYTF. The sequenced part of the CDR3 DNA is TGCGCCAGCAGCTTAAACTCGCTTGATTATGGC. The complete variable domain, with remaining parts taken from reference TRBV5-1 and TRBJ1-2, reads KAGVTQTPRYLIKTRGQQVTLSCSPISGHRSVSWYQQTPGQGLQFLFEYFSETQRNKGNFPGRFSGRQFSNSRSEMNVSTLELGDSALYLCASSLNSLDYGYTFGSGTRLTVV.

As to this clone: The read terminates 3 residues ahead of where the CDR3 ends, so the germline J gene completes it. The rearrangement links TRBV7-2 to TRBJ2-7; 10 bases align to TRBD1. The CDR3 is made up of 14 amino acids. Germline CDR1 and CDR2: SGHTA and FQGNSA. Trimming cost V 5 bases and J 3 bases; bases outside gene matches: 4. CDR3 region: CASSPGTGVYEQYF. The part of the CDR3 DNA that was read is TGTGCCAGCAGCCCCGGGACAGGGGTCTACGAG.

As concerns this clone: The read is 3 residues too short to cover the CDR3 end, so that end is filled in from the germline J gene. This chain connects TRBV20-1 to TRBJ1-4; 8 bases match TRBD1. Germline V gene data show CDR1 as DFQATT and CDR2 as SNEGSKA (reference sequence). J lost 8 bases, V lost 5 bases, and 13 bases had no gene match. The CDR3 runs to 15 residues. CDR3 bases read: TGCAGTGCTCCCCAGAGTGGACAGGGAGGCGAAAAA. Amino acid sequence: CSAPQSGQGGEK. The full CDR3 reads CSAPQSGQGGEKLFF.

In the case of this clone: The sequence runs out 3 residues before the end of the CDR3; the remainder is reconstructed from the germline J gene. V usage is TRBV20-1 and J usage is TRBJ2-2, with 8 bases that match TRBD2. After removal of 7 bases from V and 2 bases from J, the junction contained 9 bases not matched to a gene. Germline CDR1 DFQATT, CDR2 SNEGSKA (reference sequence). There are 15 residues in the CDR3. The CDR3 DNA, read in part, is TGCAGTGTTATGAGCGGGAGTCTTAACACCGGGGAG. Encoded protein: CSVMSGSLNTGE. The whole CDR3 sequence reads CSVMSGSLNTGELFF.

CDR3 DNA, as far as it was read: TGTGCCAGTAGTACGAACTCGGGACAGGGTTTTTTACCCTACGAG. Its translation: CASSTNSGQGFLPYE. The entire CDR3 is CASSTNSGQGFLPYEQYF. This rearrangement joins TRBV19 to TRBJ2-7; TRBD1 agrees at 9 bases. The read stops 3 residues short of the end of the CDR3; the missing end is completed from the germline J gene. J gave up 2 bases and V 4 bases, and 15 bases lay outside the gene matches. The CDR3 consists of 18 residues. Germline V gene data show CDR1 as LNHDA and CDR2 as SQIVND (reference sequence).

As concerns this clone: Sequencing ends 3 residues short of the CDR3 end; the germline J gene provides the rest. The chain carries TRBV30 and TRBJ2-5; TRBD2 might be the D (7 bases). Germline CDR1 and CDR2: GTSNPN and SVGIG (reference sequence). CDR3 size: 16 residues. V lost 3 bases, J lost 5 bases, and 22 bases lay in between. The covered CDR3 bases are TGTGCCTGGAGACTACCCGGGGGGCCGAGTTTGGAGACC. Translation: CAWRLPGGPSLET. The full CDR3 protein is CAWRLPGGPSLETQYF.

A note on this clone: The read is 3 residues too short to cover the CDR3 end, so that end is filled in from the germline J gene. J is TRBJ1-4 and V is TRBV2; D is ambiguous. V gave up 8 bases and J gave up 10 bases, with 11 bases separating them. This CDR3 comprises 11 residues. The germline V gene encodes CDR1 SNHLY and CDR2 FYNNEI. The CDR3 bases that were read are TGTGCCAGCCTGGCAAAGTTAAAA. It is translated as CASLAKLK. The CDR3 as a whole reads CASLAKLKLFF.

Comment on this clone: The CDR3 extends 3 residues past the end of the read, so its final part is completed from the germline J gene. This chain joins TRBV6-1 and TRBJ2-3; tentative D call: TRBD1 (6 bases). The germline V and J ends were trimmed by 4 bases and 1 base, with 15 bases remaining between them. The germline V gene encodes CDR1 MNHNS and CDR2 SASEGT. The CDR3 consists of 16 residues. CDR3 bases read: TGTGCCAGCAGTGTATTTAAGGCAGGGGGCACAGATACG. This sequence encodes CASSVFKAGGTDT. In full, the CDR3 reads CASSVFKAGGTDTQYF.

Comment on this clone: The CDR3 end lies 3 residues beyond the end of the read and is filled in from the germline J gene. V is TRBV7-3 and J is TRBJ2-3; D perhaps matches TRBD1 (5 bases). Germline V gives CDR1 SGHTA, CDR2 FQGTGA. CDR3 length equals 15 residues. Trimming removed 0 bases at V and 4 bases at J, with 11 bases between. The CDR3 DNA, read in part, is TGTGCCAGCAGCTTAACCAGGGCCGGCCCAGATACG. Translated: CASSLTRAGPDT. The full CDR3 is CASSLTRAGPDTQYF.

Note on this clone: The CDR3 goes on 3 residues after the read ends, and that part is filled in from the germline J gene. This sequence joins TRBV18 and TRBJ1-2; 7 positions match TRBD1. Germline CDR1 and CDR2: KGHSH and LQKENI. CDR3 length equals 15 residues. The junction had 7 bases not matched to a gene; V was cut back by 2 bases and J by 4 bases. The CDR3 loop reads CASSPDRAPLYGYTF. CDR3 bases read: TGTGCCAGCTCACCAGACAGGGCCCCCCTCTATGGC. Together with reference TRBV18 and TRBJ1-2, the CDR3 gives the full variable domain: NAGVMQNPRHLVRRRGQEARLRCSPMKGHSHVYWYRQLPEEGLKFMVYLQKENIIDESGMPKERFSAEFPKEGPSILRIQQVVRGDSAAYFCASSPDRAPLYGYTFGSGTRLTVV.

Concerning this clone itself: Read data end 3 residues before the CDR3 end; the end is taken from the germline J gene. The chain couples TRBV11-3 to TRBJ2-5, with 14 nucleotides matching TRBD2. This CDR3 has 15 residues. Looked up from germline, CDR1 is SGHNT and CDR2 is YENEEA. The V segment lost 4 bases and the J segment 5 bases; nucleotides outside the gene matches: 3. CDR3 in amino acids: CASSSGLAGAETQYF. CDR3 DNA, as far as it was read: TGTGCCAGCAGCTCGGGACTAGCGGGAGCCGAGACC.

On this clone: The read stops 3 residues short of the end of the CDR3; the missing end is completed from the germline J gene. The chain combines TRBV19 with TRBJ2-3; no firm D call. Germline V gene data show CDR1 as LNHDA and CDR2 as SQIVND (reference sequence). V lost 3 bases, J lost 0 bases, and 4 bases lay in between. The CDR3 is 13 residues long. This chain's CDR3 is CASSIGSTDTQYF. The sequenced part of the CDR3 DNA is TGTGCCAGTAGTATCGGTAGCACAGATACG.

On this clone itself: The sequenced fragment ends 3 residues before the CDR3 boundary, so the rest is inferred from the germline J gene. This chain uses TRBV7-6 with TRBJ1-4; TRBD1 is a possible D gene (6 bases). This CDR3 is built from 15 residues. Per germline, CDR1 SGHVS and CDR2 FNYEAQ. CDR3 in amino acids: CASSLAARGGRPLFF. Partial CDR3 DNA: TGTGCCAGCAGCTTAGCGGCCAGGGGCGGACGGCCA.

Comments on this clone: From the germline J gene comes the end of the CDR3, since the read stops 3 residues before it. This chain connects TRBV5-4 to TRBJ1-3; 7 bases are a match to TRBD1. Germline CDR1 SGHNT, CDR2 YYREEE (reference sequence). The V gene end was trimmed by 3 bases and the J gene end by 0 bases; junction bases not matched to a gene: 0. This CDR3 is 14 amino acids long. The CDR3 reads CASSWDSSGNTIYF. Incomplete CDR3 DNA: TGTGCCAGCAGCTGGGACAGCTCTGGAAACACC.

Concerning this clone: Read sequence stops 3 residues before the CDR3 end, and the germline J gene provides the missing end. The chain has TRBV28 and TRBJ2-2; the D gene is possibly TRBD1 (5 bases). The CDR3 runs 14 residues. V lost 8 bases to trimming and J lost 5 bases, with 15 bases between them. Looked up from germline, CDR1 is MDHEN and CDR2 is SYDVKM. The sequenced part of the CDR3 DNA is TGTGCCAGCGTTTGGGGCGGTAGGACCGGGGAG. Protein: CASVWGGRTGE. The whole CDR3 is CASVWGGRTGELFF. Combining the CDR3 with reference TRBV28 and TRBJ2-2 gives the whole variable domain DVKVTQSSRYLVKRTGEKVFLECVQDMDHENMFWYRQDPGLGLRLIYFSYDVKMKEKGDIPEGYSVSREKKERFSLILESASTNQTSMYLCASVWGGRTGELFFGEGSRLTVL.

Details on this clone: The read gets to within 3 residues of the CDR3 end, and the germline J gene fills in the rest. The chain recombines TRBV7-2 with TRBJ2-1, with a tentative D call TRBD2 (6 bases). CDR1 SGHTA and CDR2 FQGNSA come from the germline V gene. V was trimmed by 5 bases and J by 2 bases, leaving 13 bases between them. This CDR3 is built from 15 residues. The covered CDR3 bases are TGTGCCAGCAGCCAGACCCCGGGGGCCTACAATGAG. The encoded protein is CASSQTPGAYNE. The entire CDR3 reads CASSQTPGAYNEQFF.

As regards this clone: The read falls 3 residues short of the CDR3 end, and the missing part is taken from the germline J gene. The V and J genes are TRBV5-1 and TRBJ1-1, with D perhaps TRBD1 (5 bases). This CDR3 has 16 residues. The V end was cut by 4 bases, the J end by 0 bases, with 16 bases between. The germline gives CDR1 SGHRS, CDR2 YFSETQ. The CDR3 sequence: CASSLGHRPVNTEAFF. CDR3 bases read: TGCGCCAGCAGCCTCGGACACAGACCCGTGAACACTGAA.

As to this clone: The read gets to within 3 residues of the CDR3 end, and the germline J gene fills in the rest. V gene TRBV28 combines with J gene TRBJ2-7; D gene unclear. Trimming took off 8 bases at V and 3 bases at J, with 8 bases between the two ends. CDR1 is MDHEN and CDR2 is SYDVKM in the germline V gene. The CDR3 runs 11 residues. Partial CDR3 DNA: TGTGCCAGCTGGCAGGACTACGAG. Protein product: CASWQDYE. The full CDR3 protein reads CASWQDYEQYF.

CDR3 bases read: TGTGCCAGTAGTGTGTCGGACAGGGGACGAACTGAA. Its protein is CASSVSDRGRTE. The whole CDR3 sequence reads CASSVSDRGRTEAFF. The chain couples TRBV19 to TRBJ1-1, with 9 bases that match TRBD1. The read finishes 3 residues shy of the CDR3 end, and the germline J gene is used to complete it. Looked up from germline, CDR1 is LNHDA and CDR2 is SQIVND (reference sequence). V lost 5 bases, J lost 5 bases, and 9 bases stayed unmatched. The CDR3 length is 15 residues.

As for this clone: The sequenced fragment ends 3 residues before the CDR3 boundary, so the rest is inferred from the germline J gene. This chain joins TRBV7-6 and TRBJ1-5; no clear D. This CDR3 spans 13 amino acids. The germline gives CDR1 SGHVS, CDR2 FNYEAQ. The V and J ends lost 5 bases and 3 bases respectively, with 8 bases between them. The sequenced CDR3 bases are TGTGCCAGCAGCCCCACTTACAATCAGCCC. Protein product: CASSPTYNQP. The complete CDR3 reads CASSPTYNQPQHF.